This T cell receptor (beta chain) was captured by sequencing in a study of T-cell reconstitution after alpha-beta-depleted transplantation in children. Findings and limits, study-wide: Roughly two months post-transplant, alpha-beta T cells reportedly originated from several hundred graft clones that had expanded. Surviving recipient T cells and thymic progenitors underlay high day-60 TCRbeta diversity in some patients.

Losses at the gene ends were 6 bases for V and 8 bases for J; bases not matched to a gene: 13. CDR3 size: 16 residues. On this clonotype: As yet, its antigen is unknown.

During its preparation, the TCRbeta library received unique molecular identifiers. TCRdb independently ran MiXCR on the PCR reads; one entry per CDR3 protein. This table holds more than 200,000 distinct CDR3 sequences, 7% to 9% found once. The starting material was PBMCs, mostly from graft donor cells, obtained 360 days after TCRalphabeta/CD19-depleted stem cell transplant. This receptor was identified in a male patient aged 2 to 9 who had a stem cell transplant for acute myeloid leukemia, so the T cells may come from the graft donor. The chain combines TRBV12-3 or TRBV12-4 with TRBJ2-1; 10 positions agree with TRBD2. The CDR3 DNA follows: TGTGCCAGCAGCCCCTCCGCTAGCGGGAGCCGAGATGAGCAGTTCTTC. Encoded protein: CASSPSASGSRDEQFF.